This T cell receptor beta chain stems from a study of spatial heterogeneity in lung cancer. The overall study: A total of 72 untreated early-stage non-small cell lung cancer patients served as donors. Each unique TCR and UMI combination was seen more than ten times on average in raw reads. Available PBMC from follow-up, collected a median of approximately 25 months after resection, underwent sequencing.

Time point specified: blood at routine non-recurrence follow-up after resection. Material for sequencing was whole RNA from tumor, nontumor lung or frozen PBMC, left unsorted. The germline V gene has CDR1 MGHRA and CDR2 YSYEKL. CDR3 length: 15 residues. Unmatched junction bases numbered 13, after V lost 4 bases and J lost 8 bases. TCRdb passed the 5' RACE reads through MiXCR, listing each CDR3 protein once. This sample has approximately 56,000 distinct CDR3 sequences, with less than 9.5% found just once. The sequencing used PBMCs, collected at follow-up. The V gene is TRBV4-1, the J gene TRBJ1-2, with 7 bases that match TRBD1. The origin of this receptor is a female donor with early-stage non-small cell lung cancer. The CDR3 nucleotides read TGCGCCAGCAGCCCCCCCATGGGAGGGGGCAAAGGCTACACCTTC. Translation: CASSPPMGGGKGYTF.